The rows below give T cell receptor beta chains drawn from one sample of a study of blood T cell repertoires in COVID-19. Sequenced by immunoSEQ multiplex PCR; TCRdb stores in-frame clones only, minus some. This table holds about 97,000 clones, about 87% found once. Sequencing was performed on peripheral blood. These receptors were collected from a man aged 45-60 years with active or convalescent COVID-19. CDR3s include the opening cysteine and the closing phenylalanine or tryptophan. A D gene is named only where the DNA matches it firmly. Clone size is shown for a subset of rows, as once, few, many or a class of expanded clone.

cdr3_length d_call j_call clone_size v_call cdr3_nt cdr3_aa
14 - TRBJ1-4 - TRBV6-5 TGTGCCAGCAGGCGCATAGCAACTAATGAAAAACTGTTTTTT CASRRIATNEKLFF
13 - TRBJ2-1 - TRBV19 TGTGCCAGTAGTATCCAACCCACAGCTAGCAAGTTCTTC CASSIQPTASKFF
16 TRBD1 TRBJ2-3 - TRBV19 TGTGCCAGTAGTATGCGGACAGGGATTAGCACAGATACGCAGTATTTT CASSMRTGISTDTQYF
13 - TRBJ2-3 - TRBV5-1 TGCGCCAGCAGCTTAGAACAGGAAAATACGCAGTATTTT CASSLEQENTQYF
16 - TRBJ1-2 - TRBV5-1 TGCGCCAGCAGCTTGGGGGGAGGGAGCTCGGATCATGGCTACACCTTC CASSLGGGSSDHGYTF
13 TRBD1 TRBJ1-2 - TRBV6-5 TGTGCCAGCAAAATACAGGGGACCTATGGCTACACCTTC CASKIQGTYGYTF
14 TRBD1 TRBJ1-5 few TRBV11-2 TGTGCCAGCAGCTCGGGACAGGTAAATCAGCCCCAGCATTTT CASSSGQVNQPQHF
16 - TRBJ1-3 - TRBV6-5 TGTGCCAGCAGTTCTTACAGGCTTAGCTCTGGAAACACCATATATTTT CASSSYRLSSGNTIYF
17 TRBD2 TRBJ2-2 - TRBV19 TGTGCCAGTAGTCTTCATGGGCGGGGGTCTTACACCGGGGAGCTGTTTTTT CASSLHGRGSYTGELFF
15 TRBD1 TRBJ1-2 - TRBV6-4 TGTGCCAGCAGTGCCGAGACAGGGGTTGGCTATGGCTACACCTTC CASSAETGVGYGYTF
15 - TRBJ2-3 - TRBV5-8 TGTGCCAGCAGTCCAGTCGGGACTAGCACAGATACGCAGTATTTT CASSPVGTSTDTQYF
15 - TRBJ2-5 - TRBV6-1 TGTGCCAGCAGTGAAGCGCTTCAGGGGAAGGAGACCCAGTACTTC CASSEALQGKETQYF
14 - TRBJ2-7 - TRBV16 TGTGCCAGCAGCCAATCGGCCGGGGAATACGAGCAGTACTTC CASSQSAGEYEQYF
15 TRBD1 TRBJ2-7 - TRBV7-2 TGTGCCAGCAGCTTCTCCGGGACAGATCCTTACGAGCAGTACTTC CASSFSGTDPYEQYF
15 - TRBJ2-2 - TRBV6-5 TGTGCCAGCAGGGGTTCGGGGGGCCGCACCGGGGAGCTGTTTTTT CASRGSGGRTGELFF
16 TRBD1 TRBJ2-1 - TRBV3-1/TRBV3-2 TGTGCCAGCAGCCTCACGGGTGACAGGGGGCGTAATGAGCAGTTCTTC CASSLTGDRGRNEQFF
13 - TRBJ1-2 - TRBV10-3 TGTGCCATCAGTGAGAACAGGAACTATGGCTACACCTTC CAISENRNYGYTF
14 TRBD1 TRBJ1-3 few TRBV6-5 TGTGCCAGCAGTTCCCCCAGGGGGGGAAACACCATATATTTT CASSSPRGGNTIYF
14 - TRBJ1-3 - TRBV19 TGTGCCAGTATCTCAGGGCAACCTAAAAACACCATATATTTT CASISGQPKNTIYF
15 TRBD2 TRBJ2-5 - TRBV19 TGTGCCAGTAGTAAAGGACTAGCGGGAGAAGAGACCCAGTACTTC CASSKGLAGEETQYF
14 - TRBJ2-7 - TRBV7-9 TGTGCCAGCAGCTTAAGTAGGGGTTTTGACGAGCAGTACTTC CASSLSRGFDEQYF
14 - TRBJ2-3 - TRBV2 TGTGCCAGCAGTGTAACATTTAGCACAGATACGCAGTATTTT CASSVTFSTDTQYF
16 TRBD1 TRBJ1-2 - TRBV5-1 TGCGCCAGCAGCGTATCTCCCGGGACAGGGGGCGAGGGCTACACCTTC CASSVSPGTGGEGYTF
14 TRBD1 TRBJ1-6 - TRBV10-3 TGTGCCATCAGGGGGACAGGGGATAATTCACCCCTCCACTTT CAIRGTGDNSPLHF
14 - TRBJ2-3 - TRBV7-9 TGTGCCAGCAGCCTATTGGAGGGGCTAGATACGCAGTATTTT CASSLLEGLDTQYF
14 - TRBJ1-5 - TRBV5-1 TGCGCCAGCAGCTTGGGTGTCGGGGATCAGCCCCAGCATTTT CASSLGVGDQPQHF
14 - TRBJ1-6 - TRBV3-1/TRBV3-2 TGTGCCAGCAGCTTTAGCTCCTATAATTCACCCCTCCACTTT CASSFSSYNSPLHF
15 TRBD1 TRBJ1-6 - TRBV5-4 TGTGCCAGCAGCTTAAAACAGGGGGAAGGTTCACCCCTCCACTTT CASSLKQGEGSPLHF
12 - TRBJ2-7 - TRBV5-1 TGCGCCAGCAGCTTGGACGGGATCGAGCAGTACTTC CASSLDGIEQYF
14 - TRBJ1-4 - TRBV7-8 TGTGCCAGCAGCCCCTTTAGGGGTACTGAAAAACTGTTTTTT CASSPFRGTEKLFF
15 - TRBJ2-3 - TRBV5-1 TGCGCCAGCAGCTTGACAGGATCTAGCACAGATACGCAGTATTTT CASSLTGSSTDTQYF
14 - TRBJ2-7 - TRBV9 TGTGCCAGCAGCCCCTATATGCACGCGGGGGAGCAGTACTTC CASSPYMHAGEQYF
16 TRBD2 TRBJ2-2 - TRBV5-4 TGTGCCAGCAGCTTGGCTTTGCGGGGGTACACCGGGGAGCTGTTTTTT CASSLALRGYTGELFF
14 TRBD1 TRBJ1-2 - TRBV3-1/TRBV3-2 TGTGCCAGCAGCGACCCGACAGGGGGCGACGCCTACACCTTC CASSDPTGGDAYTF
12 - TRBJ1-2 once TRBV7-2 TGTGCCAGCAGCTTGCTGGGGCGCGGCTACACCTTC CASSLLGRGYTF
12 - TRBJ1-1 - TRBV29-1 TGCAGCGTGGGGCCGGAGGGCACTGAAGCTTTCTTT CSVGPEGTEAFF
16 TRBD2 TRBJ2-3 - TRBV4-1 TGCGCCAGCAGCCAAGGGACTAGCGGGGGTAGTGATACGCAGTATTTT CASSQGTSGGSDTQYF
17 TRBD2 TRBJ2-5 - TRBV10-2 TGCGCCAGCAGTGATGGGGCAGGCGGGAGCTTTGGGGAGACCCAGTACTTC CASSDGAGGSFGETQYF